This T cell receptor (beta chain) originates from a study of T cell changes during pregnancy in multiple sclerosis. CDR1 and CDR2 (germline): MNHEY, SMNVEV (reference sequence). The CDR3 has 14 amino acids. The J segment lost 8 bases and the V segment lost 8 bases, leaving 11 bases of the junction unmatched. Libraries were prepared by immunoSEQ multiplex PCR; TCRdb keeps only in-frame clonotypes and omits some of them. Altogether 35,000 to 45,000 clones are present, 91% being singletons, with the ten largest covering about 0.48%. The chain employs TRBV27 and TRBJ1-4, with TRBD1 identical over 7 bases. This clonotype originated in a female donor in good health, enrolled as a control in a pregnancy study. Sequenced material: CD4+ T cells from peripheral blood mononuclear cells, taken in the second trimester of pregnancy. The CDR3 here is CASGNRGVWEKLFF. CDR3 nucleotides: TGTGCCAGCGGGAACAGGGGAGTGTGGGAAAAACTGTTTTTT.